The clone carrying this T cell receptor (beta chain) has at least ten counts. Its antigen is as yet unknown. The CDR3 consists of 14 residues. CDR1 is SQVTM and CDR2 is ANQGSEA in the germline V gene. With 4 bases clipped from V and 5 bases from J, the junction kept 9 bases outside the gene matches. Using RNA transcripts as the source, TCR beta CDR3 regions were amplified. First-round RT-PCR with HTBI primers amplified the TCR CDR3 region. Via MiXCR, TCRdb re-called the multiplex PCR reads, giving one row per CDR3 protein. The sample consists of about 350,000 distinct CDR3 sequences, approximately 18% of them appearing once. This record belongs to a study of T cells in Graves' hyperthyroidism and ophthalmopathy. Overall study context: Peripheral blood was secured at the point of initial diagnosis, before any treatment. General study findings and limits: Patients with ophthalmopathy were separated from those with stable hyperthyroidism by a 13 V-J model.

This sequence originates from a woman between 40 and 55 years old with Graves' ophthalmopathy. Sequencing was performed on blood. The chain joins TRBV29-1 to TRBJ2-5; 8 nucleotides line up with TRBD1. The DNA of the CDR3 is TGCAGCGTTGGAGGGCAGGGGGCAGGGGAGACCCAGTACTTC. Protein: CSVGGQGAGETQYF.